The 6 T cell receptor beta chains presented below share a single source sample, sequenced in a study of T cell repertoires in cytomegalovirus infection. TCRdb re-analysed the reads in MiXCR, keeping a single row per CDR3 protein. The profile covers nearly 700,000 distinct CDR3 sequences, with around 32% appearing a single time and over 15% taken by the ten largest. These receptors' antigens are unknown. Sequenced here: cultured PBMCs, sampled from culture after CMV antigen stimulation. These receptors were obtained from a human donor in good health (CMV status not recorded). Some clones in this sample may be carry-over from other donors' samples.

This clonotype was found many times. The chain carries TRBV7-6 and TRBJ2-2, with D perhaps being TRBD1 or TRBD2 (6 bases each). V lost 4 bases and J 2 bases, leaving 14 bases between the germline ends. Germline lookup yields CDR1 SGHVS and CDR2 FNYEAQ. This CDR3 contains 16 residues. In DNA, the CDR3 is TGTGCCAGCAGCTCCGGACCGGGGGCCAACACCGGGGAGCTGTTTTTT. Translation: CASSSGPGANTGELFF.

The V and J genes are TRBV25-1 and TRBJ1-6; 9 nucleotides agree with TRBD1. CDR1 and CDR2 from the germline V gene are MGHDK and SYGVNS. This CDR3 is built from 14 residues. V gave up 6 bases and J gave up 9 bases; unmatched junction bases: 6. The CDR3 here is CASRAGTGLSPLHF. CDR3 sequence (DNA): TGTGCCAGCAGGGCCGGGACAGGGCTTTCACCCCTCCACTTT.

CDR3: CASSEEVADTQYF. The CDR3 DNA reads as TGTGCCAGCAGTGAAGAGGTCGCAGATACGCAGTATTTT. V is TRBV6-1 and J is TRBJ2-3; D is uncertain. CDR1 is MNHNS and CDR2 is SASEGT in the germline V gene. The CDR3 is made up of 13 amino acids. Trimming left V 1 base short and J 4 bases short, with 6 bases between.

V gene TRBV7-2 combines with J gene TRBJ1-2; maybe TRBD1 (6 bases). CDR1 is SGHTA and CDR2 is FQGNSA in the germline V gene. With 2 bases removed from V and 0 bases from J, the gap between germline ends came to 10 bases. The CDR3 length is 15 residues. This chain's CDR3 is CASSLRTGSNYGYTF. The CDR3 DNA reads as TGTGCCAGCAGCTTAAGAACAGGGTCTAACTATGGCTACACCTTC.

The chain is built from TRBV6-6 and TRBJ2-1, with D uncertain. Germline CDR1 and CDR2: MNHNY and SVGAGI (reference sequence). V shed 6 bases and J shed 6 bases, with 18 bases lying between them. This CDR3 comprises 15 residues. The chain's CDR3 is CASSQRYTWPNEQFF. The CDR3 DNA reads TGTGCCAGCAGCCAACGCTATACTTGGCCCAATGAGCAGTTCTTC.

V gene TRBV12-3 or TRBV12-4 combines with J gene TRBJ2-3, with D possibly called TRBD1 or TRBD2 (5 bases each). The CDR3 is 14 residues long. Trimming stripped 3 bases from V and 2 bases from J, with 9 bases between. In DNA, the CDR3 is TGTGCCAGCAGTTTTACAGGACTCACAGATACGCAGTATTTT. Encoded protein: CASSFTGLTDTQYF.